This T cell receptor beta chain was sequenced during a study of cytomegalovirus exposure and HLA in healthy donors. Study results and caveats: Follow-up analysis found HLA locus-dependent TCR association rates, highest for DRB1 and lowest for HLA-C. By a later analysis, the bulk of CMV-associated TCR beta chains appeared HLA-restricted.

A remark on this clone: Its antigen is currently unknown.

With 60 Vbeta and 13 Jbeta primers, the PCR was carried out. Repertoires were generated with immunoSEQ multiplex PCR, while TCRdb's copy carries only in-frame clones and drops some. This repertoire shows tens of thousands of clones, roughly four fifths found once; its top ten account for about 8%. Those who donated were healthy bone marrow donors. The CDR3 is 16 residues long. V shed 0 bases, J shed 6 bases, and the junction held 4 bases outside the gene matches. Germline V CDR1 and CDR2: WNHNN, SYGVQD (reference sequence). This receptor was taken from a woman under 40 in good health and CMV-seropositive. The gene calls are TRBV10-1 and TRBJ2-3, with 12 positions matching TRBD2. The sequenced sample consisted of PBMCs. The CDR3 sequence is CASSESTSGRYDTQYF. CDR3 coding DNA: TGCGCCAGCAGTGAGTCGACTAGCGGGAGATATGATACGCAGTATTTT.